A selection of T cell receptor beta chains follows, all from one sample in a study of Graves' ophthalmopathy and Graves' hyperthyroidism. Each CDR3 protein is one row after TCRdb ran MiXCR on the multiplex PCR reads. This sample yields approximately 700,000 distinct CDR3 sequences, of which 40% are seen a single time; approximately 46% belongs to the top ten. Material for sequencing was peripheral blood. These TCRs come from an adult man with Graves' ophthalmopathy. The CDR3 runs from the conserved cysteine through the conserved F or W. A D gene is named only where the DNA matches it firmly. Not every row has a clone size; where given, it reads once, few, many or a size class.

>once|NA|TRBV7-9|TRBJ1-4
TGTGCCAGCAGCTTACCCCGACTGGATCGGAATAATGAAAAACTGTCTTTT
CASSLPRLDRNNEKLSF
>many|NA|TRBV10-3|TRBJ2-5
TGTGCCATCAGTGGAGAGTGGAAAGAGACCCAGTACTTC
CAISGEWKETQYF
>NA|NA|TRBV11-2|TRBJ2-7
TGTGCCAGCAGCGTGCCCCAGCGGGTGGGCCCCTACGAGCAGTACTTC
CASSVPQRVGPYEQYF
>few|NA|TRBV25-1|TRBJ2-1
TGTGCCAGCAGGGGGGAACGATACAATGAGCAGTTCTTC
CASRGERYNEQFF
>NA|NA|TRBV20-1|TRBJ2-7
TGCAGTCCAGGGTCAGACTCCTACGAGCAGTACTTC
CSPGSDSYEQYF
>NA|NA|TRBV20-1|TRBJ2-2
TGCAGTGCTACCCGGGACGCCCGGGAGCTGTTTTTT
CSATRDARELFF
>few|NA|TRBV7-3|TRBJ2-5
TGTGCCAGCAGTTACACCGCCGGGGTATTTGGAGAGACCCAGTACTTC
CASSYTAGVFGETQYF
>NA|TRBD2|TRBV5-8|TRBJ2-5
TGTGCCAGCAGCTTCAGACTAGCGGGAGCGGAGACCCAGTACTTC
CASSFRLAGAETQYF
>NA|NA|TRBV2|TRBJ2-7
TGTGCCAGCAGTGAAGCAGGGAGCGACTACGAGCAGTACTTC
CASSEAGSDYEQYF
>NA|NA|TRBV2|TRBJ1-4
TGTGCCAGCACTGAAATGCCTACACTGTCTTTT
CASTEMPTLSF
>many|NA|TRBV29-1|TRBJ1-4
TGCAGCGTTGAAGATCCCGGTCTTACGAATGAAAAACTGTTTTTT
CSVEDPGLTNEKLFF
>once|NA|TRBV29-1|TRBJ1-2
TGCAGCGTTGTCGGGCTAGGAGCCTACACCTTC
CSVVGLGAYTF
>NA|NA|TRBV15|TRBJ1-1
TGTGCCACCAGCAGAGGGGGGACAGCTTTCTTT
CATSRGGTAFF
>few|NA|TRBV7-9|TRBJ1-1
TGTGCCAGCAGCTTATTATTGGGCGTGAACACTGAAGCTTTCTTT
CASSLLLGVNTEAFF
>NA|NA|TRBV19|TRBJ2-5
TGTGCCAGTAGGGGTCTAGAGGGGGGCGACACCCAGTACTTC
CASRGLEGGDTQYF
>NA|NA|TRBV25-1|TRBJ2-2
TGCGCCAGCAGCCCTCCCGGGACACCGAACACCGGGGAGCTGTTTTTT
CASSPPGTPNTGELFF
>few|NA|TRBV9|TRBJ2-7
TGTGCCAGCAGCGTAGGAGGAGGGACCGAGCAGTACTTC
CASSVGGGTEQYF
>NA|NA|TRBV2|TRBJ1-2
TGTGCCAGTTCGGAGCTACTAGGTGGCTACACCTTC
CASSELLGGYTF
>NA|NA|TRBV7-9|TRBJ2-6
TGTGCCAGCAGCCAACCCCAGGCGGGCTCTGGGGCCAACGTCCTGACTTTC
CASSQPQAGSGANVLTF
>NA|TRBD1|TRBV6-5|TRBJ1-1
TGTGCCAGCACGCGGGACAGGGTAGCCAGCACTGAAGCTTTCTTT
CASTRDRVASTEAFF
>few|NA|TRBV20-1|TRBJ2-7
TGCAGTGCTACCCGACACGGCTTAAACGAGCAGTACTTC
CSATRHGLNEQYF
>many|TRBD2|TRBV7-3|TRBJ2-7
TGTGCCAGCAGCCCCAGCGGGGGCGCCTACGAGCAGTACTTC
CASSPSGGAYEQYF
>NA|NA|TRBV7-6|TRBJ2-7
TGTGCCAGCAGCTTAGAGGGTGCGGAAAACTACGAGCAGTACTTC
CASSLEGAENYEQYF
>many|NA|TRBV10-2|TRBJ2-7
TGCGCCAGCAGTGAGTCGGGGTACAGCTCCTACGAGCAGTACTTC
CASSESGYSSYEQYF
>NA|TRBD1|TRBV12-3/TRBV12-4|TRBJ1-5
TGTGCCAGCAGTTTAGTGAGACAGGGGGCTAATCAGCCCCAGCATTTT
CASSLVRQGANQPQHF
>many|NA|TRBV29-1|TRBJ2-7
TGCAGCGTTTGGTATGAGGGCGGGTACGAGCAGTACTTC
CSVWYEGGYEQYF
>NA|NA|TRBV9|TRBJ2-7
TGTGCCAGCAGCCAAGAACCCGGATGGGGTCTAGAGCAGTACTTC
CASSQEPGWGLEQYF
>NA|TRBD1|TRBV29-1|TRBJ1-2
TGCAGCGTTCATCGGGGGGGACAGGGGGCGCGGTACTATGGCTACACCTTC
CSVHRGGQGARYYGYTF
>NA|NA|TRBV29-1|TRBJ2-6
TGCAGCGCTACGTCTGGGGCCAACGTCCTGACTTTC
CSATSGANVLTF
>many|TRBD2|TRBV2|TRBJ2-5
TGTGCCAGCAGTGAATACGGGGAGGGCGAAGAGACCCAGTACTTC
CASSEYGEGEETQYF
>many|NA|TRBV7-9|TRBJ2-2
TGTGCCAGCAGCTCCGGTACCGGGGAGCTGTTTTTT
CASSSGTGELFF
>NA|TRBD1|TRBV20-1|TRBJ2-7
TGCAGTGCTACCGGGACAGGGGTCGAGCAGTACTTC
CSATGTGVEQYF
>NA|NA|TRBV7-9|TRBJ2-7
TGTGCCAGCAGCCCCCTTCCCCCCCAGAACGGGCCCTACGAGCAGTACTTC
CASSPLPPQNGPYEQYF
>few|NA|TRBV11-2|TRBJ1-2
TGTGCCAGCAGTTTATCGCGGCAGGGTAATGGCTACACCTTC
CASSLSRQGNGYTF